Listed below are T cell receptor beta chains from one sample, sequenced in a study of T cell repertoires in aging, cancer and after chemotherapy. MiXCR, applied by TCRdb to the multiplex PCR reads, yields one record per CDR3 protein. This table holds 2,500 to 3,000 distinct CDR3 sequences, under 30% found once. Sequencing used blood. The source is a human donor with a solid tumor. The conserved cysteine and the conserved F or W are not part of the CDR3 here.

v_call cdr3_aa
TRBV27 ASSKQGGGEKLF
TRBV12-3/TRBV12-4 ASSLARLAGEQF
TRBV6-6 ASSYVRGGYT
TRBV4-3 ASSPKREVSYEQY
TRBV27 ASSLGGNIQY
TRBV28 ASTRTGYSARDTEAF
TRBV27 ASSLRQDLSYT
TRBV27 ASSLSDTVSYEQY
TRBV19 ASSIGWGALYNEQF
TRBV12-3/TRBV12-4 ASLGGGEKLF
TRBV20-1 SARGTGTAHQPQH
TRBV6-6 ASSYSGQYSSEQY
TRBV6-5 ASRATGELF
TRBV6-1 ASSEPASGAPMQF
TRBV11-2 ASSSGTGGLSDEKLF